This TCR beta chain appears in the sequencing data of a study of identifying expanded T cells in peripheral blood. Germline CDR1 LNHDA, CDR2 SQIVND (reference sequence). V lost 8 bases to trimming and J lost 0 bases, with 10 bases between them. The CDR3 loop spans 13 amino acids. During the collection period, no donor immune events like infections were recorded. Libraries were prepared by immunoSEQ multiplex PCR; TCRdb keeps only in-frame clonotypes and omits some of them. The sample holds about 100,000 clones, about 87% seen once. With regard to this clone: The identical CDR3 is also encoded by other nucleotide sequences in the sample.

The specimen was blood. The chain recombines TRBV19 with TRBJ1-2, with D maybe TRBD1 (6 bases). The receptor's source is a person aged 18 to 70 in good health. CDR3 protein: CASSRDTNYGYTF. The CDR3, as DNA: TGTGCCAGTTCCCGGGACACTAACTATGGCTACACCTTC.